This T cell receptor beta chain was identified during a study of CD8+ T cells in alopecia areata. About the research overall: Each recipient was a roughly 7-11-week-old female C3H/HeJ mouse given skin from an approximately 6-13-month-old C3H/HeJ donor with spontaneous alopecia.

The CDR3 is 14 amino acids. The V and J ends lost 6 bases and 3 bases respectively, with 12 bases between them. Per the germline V gene, CDR1 is NSQYPW and CDR2 is LRSPGD (reference sequence). After isolation, RNA underwent reverse transcription to generate cDNA as the sequencing template. Data came from immunoSEQ multiplex PCR; TCRdb stores just in-frame clones and leaves some out. This sample comprises over 100,000 clones, none seen once only. As to this clone: Its antigen is unknown. Genes here carry mouse names. The read halts 4 residues ahead of the CDR3 end, with the missing end drawn from the germline J gene.

Overall study results and limits: Normal skin's resident alphabeta T cells are also sequenced in scalp samples.

Sequencing used lesional skin. The chain joins TRBV1 to TRBJ2-1; D may be TRBD1 (6 bases). This TCR came from a C3H/HeJ mouse with alopecia areata. MHC haplotype here: H2-k. This CDR3 is CTCRAGTSYAEQFF. CDR3 bases read: TGCACCTGCAGGGCCGGGACATCCTATGCT.